These 2 T cell receptor beta chains were sequenced from one sample in a study of early stage breast cancer tumors. Clones were read by immunoSEQ multiplex PCR, and TCRdb kept only the in-frame ones, dropping some. The table includes about 72,000 clones, 65% to 85% detected once. Sequenced material: blood. Every receptor here comes from a person in their 60s with breast cancer.

The chain is built from TRBV5-1 and TRBJ2-1; 10 nucleotides align to TRBD2. The CDR3 is 16 residues long. Germline loops: CDR1 SGHRS, CDR2 YFSETQ. Trimming took 1 base from V and 8 from J; bases not matched to a gene: 9. The CDR3: CASSLPSGGAVDEQFF. The CDR3, as DNA: TGCGCCAGCAGCTTGCCCAGCGGGGGGGCCGTCGATGAGCAGTTCTTC.

V is TRBV2 and J is TRBJ2-5; TRBD2 matches 9 bases. The trim removed 5 bases at V and 2 bases at J, leaving 6 bases unmatched. Per germline, CDR1 SNHLY and CDR2 FYNNEI. CDR3 length: 15 amino acids. CDR3 in amino acids: CASSLLAGSQETQYF. The CDR3 coding sequence is TGTGCCAGCAGTCTTCTAGCGGGGTCGCAAGAGACCCAGTACTTC.